This T cell receptor (beta chain) was documented in a study of patients and donors after allogeneic stem cell transplantation (dated by TCRdb to 2020 to 2022). Libraries were made using RT-PCR. Sequencing was carried out with a NextSeq 550. TCRdb reanalyzed the raw reads on its own, using fastp at Q25 for trimming and MiXCR for clone calling, and kept in-frame beta chains. Identical CDR3 proteins give one entry, which carries the most common genes and DNA. The sample table lists some 200,000 distinct CDR3 sequences, around 41% of them with a count of one. The ten largest clones represent 33% of the sample. The CDR3 contains 16 residues, cysteine and phenylalanine counted. Of all the DNA, just the CDR3 is kept, 48 bases in frame from base 1. The germline V and J ends show losses of 2 bases and 4 bases respectively, and no gene match explains 10 bases of the junction. Via the germline V gene, CDR1 is MNHEY and CDR2 SVGAGI.

The table lists this clonotype with a few counts. Its binding antigen is unknown. No base quality values were provided; no much bigger clone lies one nucleotide off. Recombination linked TRBV6-5 to TRBJ1-1; TRBD1 aligns with 7 central bases. Sequencing was carried out using blood, either unsorted or a sorted T cell fraction (not recorded which). The receptor comes from a human donor who was either an allogeneic HSCT recipient or a stem cell or donor lymphocyte infusion donor (not recorded which). It is not recorded whose cells these are; they may come from a transplant donor. The DNA reads as follows: TGTGCCAGCAGTTACCGGCCAGGGGGGTCGATCACTGAAGCTTTCTTT. Translated, this gives CASSYRPGGSITEAFF.